Below are 10 T cell receptor beta chains sequenced from a single sample in a study of cytomegalovirus exposure and HLA in healthy donors. This PCR relied on a set of 60 Vbeta primers and 13 Jbeta primers. Sequencing used immunoSEQ multiplex PCR; TCRdb keeps in-frame clones, though not all of them. The repertoire has around 80,000 clones, roughly 79% of them found once; the top ten carry 5.5% to 7.5%. The sequencing sample was made of PBMCs. The receptors were gathered from a man aged 18 to 30 in good health and CMV-seropositive.

The chain has TRBV6-5 and TRBJ1-2; no clear D. This CDR3 comprises 14 residues. CDR1 is MNHEY, CDR2 SVGAGI, per germline. V was shortened by 5 bases and J by 3 bases, with 13 bases between the two germline ends. CDR3 nucleotide sequence: TGTGCCAGCAGTGAACTCTCGTCTGACTATGGCTACACCTTC. It encodes CASSELSSDYGYTF.

V is TRBV2 and J is TRBJ1-5, with D perhaps TRBD1 (6 bases). The CDR3 is made up of 15 amino acids. Germline assignment: CDR1 SNHLY and CDR2 FYNNEI. V gave up 9 bases and J gave up 2 bases, with 17 bases separating them. The CDR3 nucleotides are TGTGCCAGTAGTTTAACTAACAGGGGCAATCAGCCCCAGCATTTT. Protein sequence: CASSLTNRGNQPQHF.

V usage is TRBV29-1 and J usage is TRBJ1-1; TRBD1 is a possible D gene (5 bases). The CDR3 is 15 amino acids. The V and J ends lost 1 base and 4 bases respectively, with 16 bases between them. Per germline, CDR1 SQVTM and CDR2 ANQGSEA. CDR3 nucleotide sequence: TGCAGCGTTGAAGGGCCGGGGGTGGGTCGCACTGAAGCTTTCTTT. Its protein product is CSVEGPGVGRTEAFF.

The chain carries TRBV19 and TRBJ2-2, with unresolved D. CDR1 and CDR2 from the germline V gene are LNHDA and SQIVND (reference sequence). The V end lost 7 bases, the J end lost 5 bases, and 14 bases lay between the germline ends. The CDR3 consists of 14 residues. CDR3 sequence: CASTRDWSTGELFF. The CDR3 nucleotides are TGTGCCAGTACCCGCGACTGGAGTACCGGGGAGCTGTTTTTT.

The V and J genes are TRBV9 and TRBJ2-3; D possibly corresponds to TRBD2 (6 bases). The CDR3 has 14 amino acids. The germline gives CDR1 SGDLS, CDR2 YYNGEE. V was pared by 5 bases and J by 1 base, with 11 bases between. Written as DNA, the CDR3 is TGTGCCAGCAGATCTAGCGCTGGCACAGATACGCAGTATTTT. It translates to CASRSSAGTDTQYF.

This rearrangement joins TRBV29-1 to TRBJ2-1; TRBD1 matches 7 bases. V gave up 1 base and J gave up 4 bases; unmatched junction bases: 4. CDR1 is SQVTM, CDR2 ANQGSEA, per germline. The CDR3 covers 14 residues. The DNA for the CDR3 is TGCAGCGTTGAAGGGACAGGCCCTTACAATGAGCAGTTCTTC. This encodes CSVEGTGPYNEQFF.

The chain carries TRBV28 and TRBJ2-7; D is possibly TRBD2 (6 bases). The germline CDR1 and CDR2 sequences are MDHEN and SYDVKM. The CDR3 is 14 residues long. Trimming stripped 5 bases from V and 5 bases from J, with 16 bases between. The CDR3 here is CASSGGTGVHEQYF. CDR3 in DNA: TGTGCCAGCAGTGGGGGGACGGGAGTCCACGAGCAGTACTTC.

The rearrangement joins TRBV4-1 to TRBJ2-5, with D tentatively TRBD2 (5 bases). Trimming left V 0 bases short and J 2 bases short, with 10 bases between. This CDR3 contains 15 residues. Germline CDR1 MGHRA, CDR2 YSYEKL. This CDR3 reads CASSQEALGQETQYF. CDR3 coding DNA: TGCGCCAGCAGCCAAGAGGCACTAGGGCAAGAGACCCAGTACTTC.

V and J are TRBV5-6 and TRBJ2-1; 10 nucleotides line up with TRBD2. The CDR3 extends over 16 amino acids. V shed 4 bases, J shed 2 bases, and the junction held 6 bases outside the gene matches. The germline gives CDR1 SGHDT, CDR2 YYEEEE. As DNA, the CDR3 is TGTGCCAGCAGCCCCCTTAGCGGGAGGCCCTACAATGAGCAGTTCTTC. Amino acid sequence: CASSPLSGRPYNEQFF.

This clone was found a few times. The rearrangement joins TRBV5-8 to TRBJ1-5; 7 nucleotides align to TRBD1. The CDR3 is made up of 14 amino acids. V trimming: 5 bases; J trimming: 5 bases; junction bases outside the gene matches: 7. Germline V gene lookup returns CDR1 SGHTS and CDR2 YDEGEE. Written as DNA, the CDR3 is TGTGCCAGCAGGGACGTAGGACAGGATCAGCCCCAGCATTTT. Translating gives CASRDVGQDQPQHF.